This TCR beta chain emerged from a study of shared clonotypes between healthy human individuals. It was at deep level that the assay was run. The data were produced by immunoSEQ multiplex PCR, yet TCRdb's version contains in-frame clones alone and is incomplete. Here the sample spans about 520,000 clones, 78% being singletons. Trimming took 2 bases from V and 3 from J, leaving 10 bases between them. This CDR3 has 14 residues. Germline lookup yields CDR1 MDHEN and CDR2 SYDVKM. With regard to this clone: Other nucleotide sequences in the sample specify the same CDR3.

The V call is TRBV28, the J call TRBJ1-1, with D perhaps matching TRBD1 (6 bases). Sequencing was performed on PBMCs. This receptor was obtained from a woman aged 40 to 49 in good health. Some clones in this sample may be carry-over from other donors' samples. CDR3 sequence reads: CASSLIQGYTEAFF. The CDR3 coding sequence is TGTGCCAGCAGTTTAATCCAGGGGTACACTGAAGCTTTCTTT.